These T cell receptor beta chains were read from a single sample in a study of technical replicates of blood from a handful of donors. The repertoire was sequenced with immunoSEQ multiplex PCR; TCRdb's copy has only in-frame clones and lacks some. Among approximately 87,000 clones, around 95% were seen once, and the ten largest hold about 0.3%. The sequenced sample consisted of T cells isolated from PBMCs. The receptor source for this set is a human donor in good health. Both conserved end residues are part of each CDR3. D genes are given only for firm matches. The listing skips clone size in some rows; elsewhere it reads once, few, many or a size class.

clone_size	v_call	j_call	d_call	cdr3_aa	cdr3_nt
-	TRBV6-5	TRBJ1-1	-	CASSYSMHSGNTEAFF	TGTGCCAGCAGTTACTCTATGCACAGTGGGAACACTGAAGCTTTCTTT
-	TRBV6-5	TRBJ2-7	-	CASSVEIFYEQYF	TGTGCCAGCAGTGTAGAAATATTTTACGAGCAGTACTTC
-	TRBV7-2	TRBJ2-2	TRBD2	CASSLRPLLAVNTGELFF	TGTGCCAGCAGCTTACGTCCATTACTAGCGGTAAACACCGGGGAGCTGTTTTTT
-	TRBV7-2	TRBJ2-1	TRBD2	CASSLVAGGNNEQFF	TGTGCCAGCAGCTTAGTAGCGGGGGGGAACAATGAGCAGTTCTTC
-	TRBV4-1	TRBJ2-7	-	CASSLGLDPYEQYF	TGCGCCAGCAGCCTAGGACTCGACCCCTACGAGCAGTACTTC
-	TRBV7-2	TRBJ2-5	-	CASSPAGETQYF	TGTGCCAGCAGCCCTGCCGGAGAGACCCAGTACTTC
-	TRBV6-5	TRBJ2-5	-	CASSQGLLGETQYF	TGTGCCAGCAGTCAGGGACTCCTTGGGGAGACCCAGTACTTC
once	TRBV30	TRBJ2-7	-	CAWSGQGLSYEQYF	TGTGCCTGGAGTGGCCAGGGACTTTCCTACGAGCAGTACTTC
-	TRBV6-1	TRBJ2-1	TRBD2	CASSEGWGGVNNEQFF	TGTGCCAGCAGTGAAGGCTGGGGGGGAGTTAACAATGAGCAGTTCTTC
-	TRBV18	TRBJ2-7	-	CASSPLSGNEQYF	TGTGCCAGCTCACCACTATCAGGGAACGAGCAGTACTTC
-	TRBV5-1	TRBJ2-2	-	CASSSLSTGELFF	TGCGCCAGCAGCTCCCTTAGCACCGGGGAGCTGTTTTTT
-	TRBV7-2	TRBJ1-1	-	CASSLVAGANTEAFF	TGTGCCAGCAGCTTAGTTGCGGGAGCAAACACTGAAGCTTTCTTT
-	TRBV19	TRBJ2-5	-	CASSIEVPSLGETQYF	TGTGCCAGTAGTATAGAGGTGCCTAGCTTGGGGGAGACCCAGTACTTC
-	TRBV15	TRBJ1-1	-	CATSTGASDTEAFF	TGTGCCACCAGCACAGGGGCCAGTGACACTGAAGCTTTCTTT
-	TRBV7-2	TRBJ1-5	-	CASSLGRRGSQPQHF	TGTGCCAGCAGCTTAGGCAGACGGGGTTCCCAGCCCCAGCATTTT
-	TRBV6-5	TRBJ2-3	-	CASSYWGEPTDTQYF	TGTGCCAGCAGTTACTGGGGCGAACCCACAGATACGCAGTATTTT
-	TRBV27	TRBJ1-4	TRBD1	CASSVGTGVEKLFF	TGTGCCAGTTCAGTCGGGACAGGGGTTGAAAAACTGTTTTTT
-	TRBV5-8	TRBJ1-4	-	CASSSRRALNEKLFF	TGTGCCAGCAGCTCCCGCAGGGCCCTAAATGAAAAACTGTTTTTT
-	TRBV7-9	TRBJ1-1	TRBD1	CASSFYRGSRTTEAFF	TGTGCCAGCAGCTTTTACAGGGGGTCCAGGACCACTGAAGCTTTCTTT
-	TRBV5-1	TRBJ2-7	TRBD2	CASSLVGAGAYEQYF	TGCGCCAGCAGCTTGGTAGGCGCGGGAGCCTACGAGCAGTACTTC
once	TRBV27	TRBJ2-3	-	CASSSRLADTQYF	TGTGCCAGCAGTTCCAGACTCGCAGATACGCAGTATTTT
-	TRBV9	TRBJ2-3	-	CASSGRSPGQDTQYF	TGTGCCAGCAGCGGACGGTCACCTGGGCAAGATACGCAGTATTTT